This TCR beta chain was recovered during a study of PD-1 blockade in mismatch repair-deficient tumors. On the study more broadly: Patients had 12 mismatch repair-deficient cancer types, all previously treated and progressing.

Study findings and constraints: Tumor-resident clones, often undetectable pretreatment in blood, expanded then contracted after pembrolizumab.

Libraries were prepared by immunoSEQ multiplex PCR; TCRdb keeps only in-frame clonotypes and omits some of them. The table lists some 66,000 clones, around 88% of them singletons, with 11% to 15% in the top ten. This CDR3 region has 13 residues. The V and J ends lost 5 bases and 4 bases respectively, with 11 bases between them. Germline-derived CDR1 and CDR2 are PRHDT and FYEKMQ (reference sequence). On this clone itself: Its antigen is not identified.

All patients were mismatch repair deficient, assessed by either PCR or immunohistochemistry. The gene calls are TRBV13 and TRBJ1-1; no clear D gene. Sequenced here: peripheral blood, sampled 52 weeks after starting pembrolizumab. This clonotype was sampled from an adult with mismatch repair-deficient cancer. The CDR3 nucleotides are TGTGCCAGCAGCACTTCCCCCGGCACTGAAGCTTTCTTT. Translation gives CASSTSPGTEAFF.